This T cell receptor beta chain emerged from a study of blood T cell repertoires in COVID-19. About the research overall: From T cells, B-cell-depleted T cells, or PBMCs came the material, which was cDNA or gDNA.

In the original analysis: Amplification of reference gene primers was used by the study to estimate nucleated cell counts. The repertoire was sequenced with immunoSEQ multiplex PCR; TCRdb's copy has only in-frame clones and lacks some. That table is the source of V, J and clone size, and D and trimming were worked out from the DNA. The table includes some 190,000 clones, about 80% detected once. Trimming removed 3 bases at V and 4 bases at J, with 9 bases between. Per the germline V gene, CDR1 is LGHNA and CDR2 is YSLEER. The CDR3 covers 14 residues. This clone was found a few times. The sequenced material came from PBMCs or T cells enriched from blood (not recorded which). This chain links TRBV4-3 with TRBJ2-2; weak D call: TRBD1 (6 bases). The clonotype originates from a man aged 55 to 70 who had been exposed to COVID-19. CDR3 nucleotide sequence: TGCGCCAGCAGCCAGGGGGCGATCACCGGGGAGCTGTTTTTT. Encoded protein: CASSQGAITGELFF.